A single sample gave rise to the 3 T cell receptor beta chains below, sequenced in a study of shared clonotypes between healthy human individuals. The method was immunoSEQ multiplex PCR; TCRdb's version includes in-frame clones alone and lacks a portion of them. The repertoire holds over a million clones, with approximately 98% as singletons. Sample: naive CD4+ T cells sorted from blood. The sample's subset: CD45RA+ positively selected. Receptors were obtained from a man aged 25-45 years in good health.

This chain joins TRBV25-1 and TRBJ2-5, with a possible D match to TRBD2 (6 bases). Between the trimmed V and J ends, which lost 1 base and 3 bases, there was a span of 12 bases. Looked up from germline, CDR1 is MGHDK and CDR2 is SYGVNS. This CDR3 is 15 amino acids long. As DNA, the CDR3 is TGTGCCAGCAGTGAATGGGGAGGAGGGAAAGAGACCCAGTACTTC. It encodes CASSEWGGGKETQYF.

In DNA form, the CDR3 reads TGTGCCAGCACTGCTCGGGAATCCTACGAGCAGTACTTC. This gives the protein CASTARESYEQYF. This chain joins TRBV2 and TRBJ2-7, with D tentatively TRBD2 (5 bases). The CDR3 runs to 13 residues. Germline CDR1 reads SNHLY; CDR2 reads FYNNEI. V lost 7 bases and J 1 base, leaving 11 bases between the germline ends.

The V call is TRBV27, the J call TRBJ2-1; 8 bases line up with TRBD1. Germline-derived CDR1 and CDR2 are MNHEY and SMNVEV (reference sequence). This CDR3 has 12 amino acids. V shed 5 bases and J 10 bases; nucleotides not matched to a gene: 4. The DNA for the CDR3 is TGTGCCAGCAGTAACCGACAGGGGGAGCAGTTCTTC. Encoded protein: CASSNRQGEQFF.